This TCR beta chain stems from a study of CD8 T cells in ankylosing spondylitis. Notes on the study in general: Apparently characteristic of ankylosing spondylitis blood was a TCR beta motif (roughly eight highly homologous variants).

With respect to this clonotype: No antigen is known for it.

Trimming stripped 0 bases from V and 7 bases from J, with 12 bases between. From germline, CDR1 is KGHSY and CDR2 FQNENV. The CDR3 extends over 14 amino acids. It was by quantitative 5'-RACE with molecular barcodes that TCR beta libraries were made. Each CDR3 protein is one row after TCRdb ran MiXCR on the 5' RACE reads. The table records 470,000 or so distinct CDR3 sequences, 25% to 30% of them present only once. The sequenced sample was blood, either unsorted or a sorted T cell fraction (not recorded which). The clonotype was recovered from a male donor with ankylosing spondylitis. The J gene is TRBJ1-2, the V gene TRBV16; D is perhaps TRBD1 (5 bases). The chain's CDR3 is CASSQSRGTVGYTF. The CDR3 DNA sequence: TGTGCCAGCAGCCAATCGCGAGGGACGGTTGGCTACACCTTC.